The entry below gives a single T cell receptor (beta chain) sequence along with its context. These data belong to a study of technical replicates of blood from several donors. Sequenced by immunoSEQ multiplex PCR; TCRdb stores in-frame clones only, minus some. The sample lists about 59,000 clones; almost 97% were seen once. CDR3 length: 14 amino acids. V shed 3 bases, J shed 3 bases, and the junction held 5 bases outside the gene matches. CDR1 is MDHEN, CDR2 SYDVKM, per germline. The gene calls are TRBV28 and TRBJ2-7; TRBD2 aligns across 7 bases. The sequence was obtained from a human donor in good health. Sequencing used T cells isolated from PBMCs. CDR3 sequence reads: CASSFSGTNYEQYF. In nucleotides, the CDR3 is TGTGCCAGCAGTTTCAGCGGGACCAACTACGAGCAGTACTTC.